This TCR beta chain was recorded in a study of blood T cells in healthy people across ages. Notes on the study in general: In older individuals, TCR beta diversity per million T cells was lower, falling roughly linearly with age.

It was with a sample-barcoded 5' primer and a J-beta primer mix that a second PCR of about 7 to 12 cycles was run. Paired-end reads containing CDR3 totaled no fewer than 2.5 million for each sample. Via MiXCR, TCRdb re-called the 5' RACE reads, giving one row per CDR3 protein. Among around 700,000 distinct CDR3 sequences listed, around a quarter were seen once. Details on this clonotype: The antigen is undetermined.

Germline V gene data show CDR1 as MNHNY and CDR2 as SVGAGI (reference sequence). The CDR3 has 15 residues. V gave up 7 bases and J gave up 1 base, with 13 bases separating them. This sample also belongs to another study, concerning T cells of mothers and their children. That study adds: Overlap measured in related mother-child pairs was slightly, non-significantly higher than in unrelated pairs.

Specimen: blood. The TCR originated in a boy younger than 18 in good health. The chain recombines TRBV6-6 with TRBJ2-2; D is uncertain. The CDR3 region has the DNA TGTGCCAGCACCGCCTTCATGTGGAACACCGGGGAGCTGTTTTTT. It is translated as CASTAFMWNTGELFF.